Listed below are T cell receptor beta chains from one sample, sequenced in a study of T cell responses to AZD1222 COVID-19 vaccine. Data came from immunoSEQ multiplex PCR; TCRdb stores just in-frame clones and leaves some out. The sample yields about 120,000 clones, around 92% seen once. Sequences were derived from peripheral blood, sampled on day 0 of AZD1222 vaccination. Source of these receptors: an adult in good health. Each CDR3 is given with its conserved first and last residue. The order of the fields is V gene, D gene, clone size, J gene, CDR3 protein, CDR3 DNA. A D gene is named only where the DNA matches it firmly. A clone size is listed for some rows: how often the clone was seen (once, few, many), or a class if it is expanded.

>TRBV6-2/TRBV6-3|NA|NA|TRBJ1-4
CASSLREKLFF
TGTGCCAGCAGCCTCCGGGAAAAACTGTTTTTT
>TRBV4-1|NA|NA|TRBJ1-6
CASSQSAYVALHF
TGCGCCAGCAGCCAGTCAGCGTATGTGGCCCTCCACTTT
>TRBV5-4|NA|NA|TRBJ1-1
CASSPVKNTEAFF
TGTGCCAGCAGCCCCGTCAAAAACACTGAAGCTTTCTTT
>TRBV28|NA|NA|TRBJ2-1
CASSLLESSYNEQFF
TGTGCCAGCAGTCTACTAGAGAGCTCCTACAATGAGCAGTTCTTC
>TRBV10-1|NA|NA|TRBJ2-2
CASGQNTGELFF
TGCGCCAGCGGCCAGAACACCGGGGAGCTGTTTTTT
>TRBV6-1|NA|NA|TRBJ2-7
CASSERGGGPYEQYF
TGTGCCAGCAGTGAGCGAGGAGGAGGACCCTACGAGCAGTACTTC
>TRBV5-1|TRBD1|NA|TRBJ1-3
CASSNRDSRNTIYF
TGCGCCAGCAGCAACCGGGACAGCCGAAACACCATATATTTT
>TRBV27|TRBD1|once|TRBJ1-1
CASTSGTDMNTEAFF
TGTGCCAGCACCTCCGGGACAGACATGAACACTGAAGCTTTCTTT
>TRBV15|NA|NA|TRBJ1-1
CATSRPGVAGTEAFF
TGTGCCACCAGCAGACCAGGGGTCGCGGGCACTGAAGCTTTCTTT
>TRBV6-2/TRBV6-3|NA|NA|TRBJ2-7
CASSPGFHYEQYF
TGTGCCAGCAGCCCGGGATTCCACTACGAGCAGTACTTC
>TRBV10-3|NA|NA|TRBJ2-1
CAISESGSQFF
TGTGCCATCAGTGAGTCGGGCTCGCAGTTCTTC